The entry below describes one T cell receptor beta chain. This sample is part of a study of blood T cell repertoires in COVID-19. The overall study: PBMCs, B-cell-depleted T cells, or T cells were the source of the cDNA or gDNA that made up the material.

J gave up 2 bases and V 8 bases, and 8 bases lay outside the gene matches. Germline CDR1 and CDR2: MNHEY and SVGAGI. CDR3 length: 15 residues. In the study's own analysis: Amplifying reference gene primers gave estimates of nucleated cell counts. The table came from immunoSEQ multiplex PCR; TCRdb's copy has only in-frame clones and leaves some out. V and J calls plus clone size are reproduced from that table; the DNA served to infer D and trimming. This sample carries fewer than 300,000 clones, 70% to 90% of them seen once, and the ten largest clones take approximately 8.5%. The sequenced material came from peripheral blood. This clonotype originated in a man younger than 35 with active or convalescent COVID-19. The chain carries TRBV6-5 and TRBJ2-2, with 7 nucleotides matching TRBD1. The chain's CDR3 is CASSSGTANTGELFF. The CDR3 region has the DNA TGTGCCAGCTCTAGTGGGACAGCTAACACCGGGGAGCTGTTTTTT.